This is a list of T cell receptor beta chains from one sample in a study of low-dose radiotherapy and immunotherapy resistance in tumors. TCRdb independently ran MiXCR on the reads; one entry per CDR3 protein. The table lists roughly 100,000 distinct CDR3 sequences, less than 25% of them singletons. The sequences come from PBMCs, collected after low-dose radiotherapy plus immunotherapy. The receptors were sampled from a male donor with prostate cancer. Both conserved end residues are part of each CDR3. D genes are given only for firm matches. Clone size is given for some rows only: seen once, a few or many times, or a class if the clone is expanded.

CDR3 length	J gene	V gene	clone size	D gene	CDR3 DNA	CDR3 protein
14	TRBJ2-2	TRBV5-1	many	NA	TGTGCCAGCAGCACCGACGGGGCGGCCGGGGAGCTGTTTTTT	CASSTDGAAGELFF
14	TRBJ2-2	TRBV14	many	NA	TGTGCCAGCAGCCAAGAGTACCAGGCCGGGGAGCTGTTTTTT	CASSQEYQAGELFF
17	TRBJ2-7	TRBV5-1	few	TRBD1	TGCGCCAGCAGCTCGATACAAGCCGGGACAGGACGCTACGAGCAGTACTTC	CASSSIQAGTGRYEQYF
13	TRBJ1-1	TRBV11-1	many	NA	TGTGCCAGCAGCGGACAGTACTTATCTCTAGCTTTCTTT	CASSGQYLSLAFF
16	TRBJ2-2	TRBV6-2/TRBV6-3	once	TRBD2	TGTGCCAGCAGGCCGGGACTAGCGGGAAACTCCGGGGAGCTGTTTTTT	CASRPGLAGNSGELFF
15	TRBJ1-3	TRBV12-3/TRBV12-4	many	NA	TGTGCCAGCAGGCCAGGGGACTTCTCTGGAAACACCATATATTTT	CASRPGDFSGNTIYF
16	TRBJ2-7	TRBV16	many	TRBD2	TGTGCCAGCAGCCAACTCGGGGAGGGATGGGACTACGAGCAGTACTTC	CASSQLGEGWDYEQYF
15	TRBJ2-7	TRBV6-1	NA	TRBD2	TGTGCCAGCAGTGAAGGTAGCGGGAGTTTCTACGAGCAGTACTTC	CASSEGSGSFYEQYF
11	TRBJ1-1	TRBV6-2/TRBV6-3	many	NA	TGTGCCATTCAGGGGAACACTGAAGCTTTCTTT	CAIQGNTEAFF
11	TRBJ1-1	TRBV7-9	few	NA	TGTGCCAGCAGCTTATACACTGAAGCTTTCTTT	CASSLYTEAFF
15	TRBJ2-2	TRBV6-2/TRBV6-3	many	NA	TGTGCCAGCAGTCAACAGGGACCGAACACCGGGGAGCTGTTTTTT	CASSQQGPNTGELFF
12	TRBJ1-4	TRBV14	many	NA	TGTGCCAGCAGCCGACGGGAAGAAAAACTGTTTTTT	CASSRREEKLFF
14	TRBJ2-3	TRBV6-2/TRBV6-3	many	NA	TGTGCCAGCAGTTGGAGTGCAAGCACAGATACGCAGTATTTT	CASSWSASTDTQYF
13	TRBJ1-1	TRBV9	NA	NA	TGTGCCAGCAGCGTAGATTTTGCCACTGAAGCTTTCTTT	CASSVDFATEAFF
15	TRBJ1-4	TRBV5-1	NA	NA	TGCGCCAGCAGCCCAAATCCGGGAAGAGATGAAAAACTGTTTTTT	CASSPNPGRDEKLFF
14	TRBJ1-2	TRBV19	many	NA	TGTGCCAGTAGTATGGGAGACAGTAACTATGGCTACACCTTC	CASSMGDSNYGYTF
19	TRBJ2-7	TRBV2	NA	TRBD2	TGTGCCAGCAACCCCGCGGTGGGTAGCGGGGGGGCCTTTATTTACGAGCAGTACTTC	CASNPAVGSGGAFIYEQYF
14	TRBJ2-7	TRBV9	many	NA	TGTGCCACCCAATCGGACGCAAGCCCCTACGAGCAGTACTTC	CATQSDASPYEQYF
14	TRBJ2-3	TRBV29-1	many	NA	TGCAGCGTCACCCGGGAAGGGAGGTCAGATACGCAGTATTTT	CSVTREGRSDTQYF
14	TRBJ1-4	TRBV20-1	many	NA	TGCAGTGCCGGGGGGGGTAGCGCGAATGAAAAACTGTTTTTT	CSAGGGSANEKLFF
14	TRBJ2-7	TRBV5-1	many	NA	TGCGCCAGCAGCTTGAGTCGAGGCTCCTACGAGCAGTACTTC	CASSLSRGSYEQYF
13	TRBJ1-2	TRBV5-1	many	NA	TGCGCCAGCAGCCTCACAGGGTTGTCACGCTACACCTTC	CASSLTGLSRYTF
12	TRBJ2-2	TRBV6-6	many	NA	TGTGCCAGCAGTTCGGGGGTCGTGGGGCTGTTTTTT	CASSSGVVGLFF
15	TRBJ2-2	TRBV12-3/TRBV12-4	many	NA	TGTGCCAGCAGTTTTTGGACTACGAACACCGGGGAGCTGTTTTTT	CASSFWTTNTGELFF
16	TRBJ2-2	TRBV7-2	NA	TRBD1	TGTGCCAGCAGCTTAATAGGGGGCGCGAACACCGGGGAGCTGTTTTTT	CASSLIGGANTGELFF
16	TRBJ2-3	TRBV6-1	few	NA	TGTGCCAGCAGTGTGCTGGGCGGGACTTCCTCTAATACGCAGTATTTT	CASSVLGGTSSNTQYF
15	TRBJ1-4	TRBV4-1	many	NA	TGCGCCAGCAGCCAGTCCAGGGCGACTAATGAAAAACTGTTTTTT	CASSQSRATNEKLFF
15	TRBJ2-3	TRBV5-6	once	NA	TGTGCCAGCAGCGCCGCAACAGGGCTCACAGATACGCAGTATTTT	CASSAATGLTDTQYF
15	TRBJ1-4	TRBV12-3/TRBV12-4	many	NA	TGTGCCAGCAACGTCCAGGGCGCAACTAATGAAAAACTGTTTTTT	CASNVQGATNEKLFF
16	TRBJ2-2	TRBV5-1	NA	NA	TGCGCCAGCAGCTTGAATGGGGGGTTGAACACCGGGGAGCTGTTTTTT	CASSLNGGLNTGELFF
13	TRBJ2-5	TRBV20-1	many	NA	TGCAGTGCTAGAGAGGACACCCGCGAGACCCAGTACTTC	CSAREDTRETQYF
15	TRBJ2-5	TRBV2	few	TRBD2	TGTGCCAGCAGGGGACTAGCGGGGGTCCGTGAGACCCAGTACTTC	CASRGLAGVRETQYF
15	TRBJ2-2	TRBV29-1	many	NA	TGCAGCGTTGAAGTCTCGGGGCTTCATTCCGGGGAGCTGTTTTTT	CSVEVSGLHSGELFF
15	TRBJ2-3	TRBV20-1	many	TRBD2	TGCAGTGCTAGAGATAGCGGGGGGGCCACAGATACGCAGTATTTT	CSARDSGGATDTQYF
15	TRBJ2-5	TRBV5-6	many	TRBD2	TGTGCCAGCAGCTTGGTTGCCGGGGGGAGTGAGACCCAGTACTTC	CASSLVAGGSETQYF
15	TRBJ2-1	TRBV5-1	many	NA	TGCGCCAGCAGCTTCGGGGACGGGACCTACAATGAGCAGTTCTTC	CASSFGDGTYNEQFF
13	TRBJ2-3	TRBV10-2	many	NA	TGCGCCAGCAGTGAGTGGGGGACAGATACGCAGTATTTT	CASSEWGTDTQYF
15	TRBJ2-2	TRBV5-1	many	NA	TGCGCCAGCAGCTTCGGCGGGGCGGACACCGGGGAGCTGTTTTTT	CASSFGGADTGELFF
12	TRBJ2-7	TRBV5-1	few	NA	TGCGCCAGCAGCTTCAGCAGGGACGAGCAGTACTTC	CASSFSRDEQYF